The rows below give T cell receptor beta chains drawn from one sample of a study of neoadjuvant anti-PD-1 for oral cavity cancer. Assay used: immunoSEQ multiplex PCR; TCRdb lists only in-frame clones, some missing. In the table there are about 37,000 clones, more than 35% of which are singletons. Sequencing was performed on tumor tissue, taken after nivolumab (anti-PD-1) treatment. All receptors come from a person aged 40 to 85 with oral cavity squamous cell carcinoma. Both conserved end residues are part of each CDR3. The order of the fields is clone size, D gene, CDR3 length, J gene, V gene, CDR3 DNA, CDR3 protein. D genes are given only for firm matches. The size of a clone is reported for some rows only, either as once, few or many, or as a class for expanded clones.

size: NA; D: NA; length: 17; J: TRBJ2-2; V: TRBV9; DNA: TGTGCCAGCAGCGTAGGGGGGACACTATCGTACACCGGGGAGCTGTTTTTT; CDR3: CASSVGGTLSYTGELFF
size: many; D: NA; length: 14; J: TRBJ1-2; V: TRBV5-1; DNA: TGCGCCAGCAGCTTGGCAGACAGAAACTATGGCTACACCTTC; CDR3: CASSLADRNYGYTF
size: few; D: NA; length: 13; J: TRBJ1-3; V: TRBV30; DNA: TGTGCCTGGGGGAGTACCCTAGGAAACACCATATATTTT; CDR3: CAWGSTLGNTIYF
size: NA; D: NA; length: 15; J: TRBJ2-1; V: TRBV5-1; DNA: TGCGCCAGCAGCTTGATCGGGGGCGCCTACAATGAGCAGTTCTTC; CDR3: CASSLIGGAYNEQFF
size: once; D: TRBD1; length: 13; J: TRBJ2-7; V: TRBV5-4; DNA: TGTGCCAGCAGTTCGGGACAGTCCTACGAGCAGTACTTC; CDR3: CASSSGQSYEQYF
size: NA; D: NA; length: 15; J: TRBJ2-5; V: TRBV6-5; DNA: TGTGCCAGCAGTTCGATCTTGGACCTCAAGCGGACCCAGTACTTC; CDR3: CASSSILDLKRTQYF
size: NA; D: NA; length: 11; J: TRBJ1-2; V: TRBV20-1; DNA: TGCAGTGCTAGAGGTGGGGCTGGCTACACCTTC; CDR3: CSARGGAGYTF
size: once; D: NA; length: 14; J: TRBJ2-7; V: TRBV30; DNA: TGTGCCTGGAGTGTGTCACAGGCCAACTACGAGCAGTACTTC; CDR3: CAWSVSQANYEQYF
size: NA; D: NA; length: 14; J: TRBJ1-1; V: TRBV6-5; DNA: TGTGCCAGCAGTTATACCTCGGGGAACACTGAAGCTTTCTTT; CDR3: CASSYTSGNTEAFF
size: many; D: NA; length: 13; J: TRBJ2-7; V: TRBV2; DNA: TGTGCCAGTACCGAGGACAGCAACTACGAGCAGTACTTC; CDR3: CASTEDSNYEQYF
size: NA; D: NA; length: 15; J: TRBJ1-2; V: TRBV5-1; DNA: TGCGCCAGCAGCTTGGCCGGGCAGGGTGCGCGCGGCTACACCTTC; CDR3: CASSLAGQGARGYTF
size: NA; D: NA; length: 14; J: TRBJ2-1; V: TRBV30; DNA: TGTGCCTGGAGTGCCCCCGGAGGTCGGAATGAGCAGTTCTTC; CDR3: CAWSAPGGRNEQFF
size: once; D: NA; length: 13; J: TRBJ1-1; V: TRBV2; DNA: TGTGCCAGCTATTTTGGACCTAACACTGAAGCTTTCTTT; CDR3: CASYFGPNTEAFF
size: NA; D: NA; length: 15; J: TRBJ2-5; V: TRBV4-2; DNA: TGTGCCAGCAGCTTGGGCGATAGGGTCCAAGAGACCCAGTACTTC; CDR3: CASSLGDRVQETQYF
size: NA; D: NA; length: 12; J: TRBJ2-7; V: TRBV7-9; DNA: TGTGCCAGCAGCGAACTAGCATACGAGCAGTACTTC; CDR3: CASSELAYEQYF
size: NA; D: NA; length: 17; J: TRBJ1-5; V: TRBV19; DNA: TGTGCCAGTAGTCGGGAGACGACCTCATATAGCAATCAGCCCCAGCATTTT; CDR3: CASSRETTSYSNQPQHF
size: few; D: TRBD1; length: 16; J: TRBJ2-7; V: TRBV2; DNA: TGTGCCAGCAGTGCCCCCAGGACAGGGGCCGCCTACGAGCAGTACTTC; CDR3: CASSAPRTGAAYEQYF
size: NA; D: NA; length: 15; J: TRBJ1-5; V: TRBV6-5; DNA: TGTGCCAGCAGCCTTACCTATGGGAGCAATCAGCCCCAGCATTTT; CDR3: CASSLTYGSNQPQHF
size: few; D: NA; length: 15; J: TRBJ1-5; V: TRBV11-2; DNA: TGTGCCAGCAGCTTAAATCCGCAGGGCCATCAGCCCCAGCATTTT; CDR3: CASSLNPQGHQPQHF
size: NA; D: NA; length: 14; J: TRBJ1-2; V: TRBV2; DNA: TGTGCCAGCAGTGAGGACGGGCGATACTATGGCTACACCTTC; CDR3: CASSEDGRYYGYTF
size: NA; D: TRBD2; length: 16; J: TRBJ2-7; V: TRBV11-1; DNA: TGTGCCAGCAGCCCTCCGACTAGCGGGAGGGCCCACGAGCAGTACTTC; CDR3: CASSPPTSGRAHEQYF
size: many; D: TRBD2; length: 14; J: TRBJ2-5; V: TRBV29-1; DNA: TGCAGTGCGCGGAAAGCGGGAGTTGGGGAGACCCAGTACTTC; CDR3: CSARKAGVGETQYF
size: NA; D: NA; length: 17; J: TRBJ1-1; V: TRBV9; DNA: TGTGCCAGCAGCGTTTCCGGGGCGGGTGGTATGAACACTGAAGCTTTCTTT; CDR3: CASSVSGAGGMNTEAFF
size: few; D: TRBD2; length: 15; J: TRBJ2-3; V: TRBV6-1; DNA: TGTGCCAGCAGTGGAGCGGGGGGGGACACAGATACGCAGTATTTT; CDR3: CASSGAGGDTDTQYF
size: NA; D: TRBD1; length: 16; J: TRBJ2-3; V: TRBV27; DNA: TGTGCCAGCAGTCCTTACACTCCCGACAGGGGAGATACGCAGTATTTT; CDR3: CASSPYTPDRGDTQYF
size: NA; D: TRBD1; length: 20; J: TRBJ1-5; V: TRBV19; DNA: TGTGCCAGTAGTCCCATCGGGACAGGGGGCCGCCTTTATAGCAATCAGCCCCAGCATTTT; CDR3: CASSPIGTGGRLYSNQPQHF
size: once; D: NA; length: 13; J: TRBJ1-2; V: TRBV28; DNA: TGTGCCAGCAGGCTTACTCCGGGAAGCAGCTACACCTTC; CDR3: CASRLTPGSSYTF
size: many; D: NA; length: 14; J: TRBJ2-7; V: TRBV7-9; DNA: TGTGCCAGCAGCTTCAGCGGTAGTGGCTACGAGCAGTACTTC; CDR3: CASSFSGSGYEQYF
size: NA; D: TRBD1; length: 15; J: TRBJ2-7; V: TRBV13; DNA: TGTGCCAGCAGCTTATTCGGACAGGGAAGGTCCGAGCAGTACTTC; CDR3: CASSLFGQGRSEQYF
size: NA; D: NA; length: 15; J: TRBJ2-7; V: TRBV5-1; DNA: TGCGCCAGCAGCTTGAAACCCCACAGTTCCTACGAGCAGTACTTC; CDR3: CASSLKPHSSYEQYF
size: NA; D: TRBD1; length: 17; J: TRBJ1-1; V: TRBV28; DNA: TGTGCCAGCAGTGGAACAGGGGGCTGGGGCGAGAACACTGAAGCTTTCTTT; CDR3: CASSGTGGWGENTEAFF
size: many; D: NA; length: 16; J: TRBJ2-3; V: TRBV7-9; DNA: TGTGCCAGCAGCTCGAACCCGTACAGGAGCACAGATACGCAGTATTTT; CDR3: CASSSNPYRSTDTQYF
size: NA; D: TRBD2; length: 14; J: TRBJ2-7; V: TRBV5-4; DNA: TGTGCCAGCAGCTTGGCAGGCGGCGGGAGGCCATCCGACTTC; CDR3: CASSLAGGGRPSDF
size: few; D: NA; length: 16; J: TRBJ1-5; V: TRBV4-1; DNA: TGCGCCAGCAGCCAAGTGGGTGGGAATAGCAATCAGCCCCAGCATTTT; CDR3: CASSQVGGNSNQPQHF
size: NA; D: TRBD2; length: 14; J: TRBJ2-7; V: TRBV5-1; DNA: TGCGCCAGCAGCCCGGGACTAGCGGATTACGAGCAGTACTTC; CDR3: CASSPGLADYEQYF
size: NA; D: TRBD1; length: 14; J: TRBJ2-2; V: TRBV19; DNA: TGTGCCAGTAGACCCGACAGGGTCGGCGGGGAGCTGTTTTTT; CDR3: CASRPDRVGGELFF
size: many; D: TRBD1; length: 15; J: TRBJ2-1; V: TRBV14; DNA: TGTGCCAGCAGCCAAGTTCAGGGGGCTAACAATGAGCAGTTCTTC; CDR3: CASSQVQGANNEQFF
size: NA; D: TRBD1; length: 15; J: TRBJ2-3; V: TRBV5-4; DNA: TGTGCCAGCAGCTCTCCAGGGGGCCTAGAGGATACGCAGTATTTT; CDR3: CASSSPGGLEDTQYF
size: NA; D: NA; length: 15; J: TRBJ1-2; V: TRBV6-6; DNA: TGTGCCAGCAGTTACTCGAGGTCAGGCGACATTGGCTACACCTTC; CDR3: CASSYSRSGDIGYTF
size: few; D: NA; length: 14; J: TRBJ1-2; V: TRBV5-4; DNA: TGTGCCAGCAGCCATGACCGAGGCTCGGCTGGCTACACCTTC; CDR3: CASSHDRGSAGYTF
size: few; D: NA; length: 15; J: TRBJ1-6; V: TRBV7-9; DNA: TGTGCCAGCAGCTCCGGACAGACCTATAATTCACCCCTCCACTTT; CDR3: CASSSGQTYNSPLHF